This T cell receptor (beta chain) appears in the sequencing data of a study of T-cell reconstitution after alpha-beta-depleted transplantation in children. Researchers prepared the TCRbeta library using unique molecular identifiers, the study reports. One entry per CDR3 protein, called by TCRdb with MiXCR from the PCR reads. The repertoire consists of 200,000 to 250,000 distinct CDR3 sequences, with 12% occurring once and the leading ten covering roughly 2.6%. This clonotype was recorded many times. Germline-derived CDR1 and CDR2 are SGHTA and FQGNSA. V dropped 3 bases and J dropped 5; count of bases not matched to a gene: 10. This CDR3 is built from 15 residues.

V usage is TRBV7-2 and J usage is TRBJ2-7; 7 positions agree with TRBD2. The source is a human donor who donated a stem cell graft to a child with acute lymphoblastic leukemia. Sequencing was performed on PBMCs from the stem cell graft donor, taken from the stem cell graft. CDR3 sequence (DNA): TGTGCCAGCAGCTTCGAGGTCAGGCGGGAGAACGAGCAGTACTTC. Its translation is CASSFEVRRENEQYF.